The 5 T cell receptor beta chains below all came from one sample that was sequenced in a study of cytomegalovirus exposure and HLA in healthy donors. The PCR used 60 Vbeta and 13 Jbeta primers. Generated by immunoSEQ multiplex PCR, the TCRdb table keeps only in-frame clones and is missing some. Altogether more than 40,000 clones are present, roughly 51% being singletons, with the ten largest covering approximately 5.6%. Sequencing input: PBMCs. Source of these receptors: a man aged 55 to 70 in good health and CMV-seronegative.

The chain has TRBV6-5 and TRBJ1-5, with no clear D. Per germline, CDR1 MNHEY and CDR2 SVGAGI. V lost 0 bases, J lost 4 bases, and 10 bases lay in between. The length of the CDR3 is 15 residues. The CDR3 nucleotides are TGTGCCAGCAGTTACTCGAGGTCCATAAATCAGCCCCAGCATTTT. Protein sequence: CASSYSRSINQPQHF.

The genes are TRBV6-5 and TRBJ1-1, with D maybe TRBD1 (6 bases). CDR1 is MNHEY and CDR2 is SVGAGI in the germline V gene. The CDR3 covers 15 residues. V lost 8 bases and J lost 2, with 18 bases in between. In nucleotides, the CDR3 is TGTGCCAGCCAATTTAACAGGGAGGGAAACACTGAAGCTTTCTTT. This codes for CASQFNREGNTEAFF.

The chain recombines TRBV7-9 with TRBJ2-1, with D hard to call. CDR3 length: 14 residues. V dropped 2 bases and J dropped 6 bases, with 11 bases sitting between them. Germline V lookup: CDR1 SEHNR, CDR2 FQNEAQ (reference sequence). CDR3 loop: CASSLPSRSNEQFF. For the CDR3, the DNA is TGTGCCAGCAGCTTACCCTCTCGGTCCAATGAGCAGTTCTTC.

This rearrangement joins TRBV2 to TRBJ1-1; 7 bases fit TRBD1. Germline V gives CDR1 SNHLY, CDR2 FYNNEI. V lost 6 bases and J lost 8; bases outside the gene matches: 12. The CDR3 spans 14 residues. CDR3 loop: CASRSMTGFEEAFF. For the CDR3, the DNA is TGTGCCAGCAGGAGCATGACAGGGTTTGAGGAAGCTTTCTTT.

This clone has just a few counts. The CDR3 protein is CASSYRERSYEQYF. CDR3 nucleotides: TGTGCCAGCAGCTACAGGGAAAGGTCCTACGAGCAGTACTTC. This chain connects TRBV7-9 to TRBJ2-7; a weak D match, TRBD1 (6 bases). The CDR3 spans 14 residues. The ends were cut back, 4 bases at V and 1 base at J, with 11 bases in the middle. Germline lookup yields CDR1 SEHNR and CDR2 FQNEAQ (reference sequence). Supplemented by reference TRBV7-9 and TRBJ2-7, the full variable domain reads DTGVSQNPRHKITKRGQNVTFRCDPISEHNRLYWYRQTLGQGPEFLTYFQNEAQLEKSRLLSDRFSAERPKGSFSTLEIQRTEQGDSAMYLCASSYRERSYEQYFGPGTRLTVT.